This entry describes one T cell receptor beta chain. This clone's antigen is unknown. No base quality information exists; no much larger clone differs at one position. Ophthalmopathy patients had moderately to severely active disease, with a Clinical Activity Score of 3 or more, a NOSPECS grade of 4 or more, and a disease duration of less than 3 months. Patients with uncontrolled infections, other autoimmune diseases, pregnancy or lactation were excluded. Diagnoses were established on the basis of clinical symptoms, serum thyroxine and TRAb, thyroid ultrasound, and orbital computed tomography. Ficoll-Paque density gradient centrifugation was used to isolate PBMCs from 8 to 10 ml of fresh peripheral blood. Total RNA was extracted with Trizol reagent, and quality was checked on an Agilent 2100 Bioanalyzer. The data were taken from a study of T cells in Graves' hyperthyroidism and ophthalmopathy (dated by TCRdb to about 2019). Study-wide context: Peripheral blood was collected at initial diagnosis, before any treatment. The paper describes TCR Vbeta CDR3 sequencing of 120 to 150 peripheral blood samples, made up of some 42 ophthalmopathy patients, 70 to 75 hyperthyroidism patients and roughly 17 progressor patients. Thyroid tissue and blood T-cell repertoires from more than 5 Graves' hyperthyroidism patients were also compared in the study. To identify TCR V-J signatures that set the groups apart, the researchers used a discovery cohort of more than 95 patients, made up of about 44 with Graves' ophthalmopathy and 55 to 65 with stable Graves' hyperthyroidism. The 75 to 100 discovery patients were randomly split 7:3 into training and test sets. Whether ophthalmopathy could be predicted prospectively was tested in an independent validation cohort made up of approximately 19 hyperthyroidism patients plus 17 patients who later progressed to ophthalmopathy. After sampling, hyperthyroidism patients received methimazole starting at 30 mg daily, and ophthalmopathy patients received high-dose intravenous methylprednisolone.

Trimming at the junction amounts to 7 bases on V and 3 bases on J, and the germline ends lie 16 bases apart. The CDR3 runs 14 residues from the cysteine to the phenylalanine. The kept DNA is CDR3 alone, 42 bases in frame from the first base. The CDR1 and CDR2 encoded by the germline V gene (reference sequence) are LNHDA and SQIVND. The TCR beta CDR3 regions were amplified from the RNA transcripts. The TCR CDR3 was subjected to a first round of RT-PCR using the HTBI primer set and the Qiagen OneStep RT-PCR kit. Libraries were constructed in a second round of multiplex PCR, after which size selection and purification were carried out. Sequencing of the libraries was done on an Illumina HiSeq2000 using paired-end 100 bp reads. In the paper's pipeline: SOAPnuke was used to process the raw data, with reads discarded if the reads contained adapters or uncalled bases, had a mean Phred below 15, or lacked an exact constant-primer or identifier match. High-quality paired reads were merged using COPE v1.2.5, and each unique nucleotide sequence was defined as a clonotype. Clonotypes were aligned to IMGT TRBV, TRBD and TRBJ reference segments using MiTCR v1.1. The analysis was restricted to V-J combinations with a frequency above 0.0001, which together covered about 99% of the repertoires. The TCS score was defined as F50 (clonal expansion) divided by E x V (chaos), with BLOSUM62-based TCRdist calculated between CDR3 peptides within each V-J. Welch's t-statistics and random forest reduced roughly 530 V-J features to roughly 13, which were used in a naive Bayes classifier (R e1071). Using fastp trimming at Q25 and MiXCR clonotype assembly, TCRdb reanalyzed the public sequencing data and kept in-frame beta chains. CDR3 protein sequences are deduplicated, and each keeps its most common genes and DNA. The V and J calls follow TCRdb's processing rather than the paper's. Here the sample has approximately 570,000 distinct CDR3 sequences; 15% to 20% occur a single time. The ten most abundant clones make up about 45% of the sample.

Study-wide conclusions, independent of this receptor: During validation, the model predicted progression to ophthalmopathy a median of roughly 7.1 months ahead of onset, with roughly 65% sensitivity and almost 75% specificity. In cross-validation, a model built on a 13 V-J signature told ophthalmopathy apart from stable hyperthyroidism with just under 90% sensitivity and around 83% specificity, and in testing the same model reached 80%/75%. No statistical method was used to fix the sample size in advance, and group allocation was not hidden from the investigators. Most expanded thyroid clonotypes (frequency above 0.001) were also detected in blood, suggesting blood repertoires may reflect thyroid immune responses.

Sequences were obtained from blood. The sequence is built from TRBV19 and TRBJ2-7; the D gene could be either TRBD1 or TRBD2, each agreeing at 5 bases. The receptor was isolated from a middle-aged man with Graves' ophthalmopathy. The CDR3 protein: CASKMQAGGYEQYF. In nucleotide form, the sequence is TGTGCCAGTAAAATGCAGGCTGGGGGCTACGAGCAGTACTTC.